These 8 T cell receptor beta chains came from one sample sequenced in a study of brain T cells in children with intractable seizures. Regarding time point: blood from clinic visit 5 months post-surgery; TSC patient then seizure free. The method was immunoSEQ multiplex PCR; TCRdb's version includes in-frame clones alone and lacks a portion of them. The table shows under 400,000 clones, with about 94% occurring only once. The sequences come from peripheral blood, collected roughly 5 months after surgery. These receptors were obtained from a boy in the first two years of life with tuberous sclerosis and intractable seizures.

This chain joins TRBV7-3 and TRBJ2-7; D possibly corresponds to TRBD2 (5 bases). Germline CDR1 SGHTA, CDR2 FQGTGA. The CDR3 is made up of 14 amino acids. V was clipped by 0 bases and J by 5 bases, with 11 bases between them. The CDR3 DNA follows: TGTGCCAGCAGCTTAACGGGAGTTGGGGACGAGCAGTACTTC. Its translation is CASSLTGVGDEQYF.

This chain connects TRBV14 to TRBJ2-2; TRBD1 is a possible D gene (5 bases). Trimming took off 4 bases at V and 1 base at J, with 13 bases between the two ends. The CDR3 runs 16 residues. Germline V gene lookup returns CDR1 SGHDN and CDR2 FVKESK. The CDR3 bases are TGTGCCAGCAGCCCATGGGGCTCTAGGAACACCGGGGAGCTGTTTTTT. It translates to CASSPWGSRNTGELFF. Full variable domain (rest looked up from reference TRBV14 and TRBJ2-2): EAGVTQFPSHSVIEKGQTVTLRCDPISGHDNLYWYRRVMGKEIKFLLHFVKESKQDESGMPNNRFLAERTGGTYSTLKVQPAELEDSGVYFCASSPWGSRNTGELFFGEGSRLTVL.

The chain links TRBV2 to TRBJ1-5; perhaps TRBD1 as D (5 bases). Trimming removed 3 bases from V and 7 bases from J, with 13 bases in between. This CDR3 is built from 14 residues. CDR1 and CDR2 from the germline V gene are SNHLY and FYNNEI. The CDR3 protein is CASSEGGWGQPQHF. The DNA of the CDR3 is TGTGCCAGCAGTGAGGGGGGGTGGGGACAGCCCCAGCATTTT.

J is TRBJ1-1 and V is TRBV5-4; D is possibly TRBD1 (5 bases). This CDR3 contains 14 residues. Germline V lookup: CDR1 SGHNT, CDR2 YYREEE (reference sequence). V dropped 5 bases and J dropped 2 bases, with 13 bases sitting between them. CDR3 DNA: TGTGCCAGCAGTCTCCCGGGACCTAACACTGAAGCTTTCTTT. Protein sequence: CASSLPGPNTEAFF.

The CDR3 region is CASSYAGPSYEQYF. As DNA, the CDR3 is TGTGCCAGCAGTTACGCGGGCCCCTCCTACGAGCAGTACTTC. The chain recombines TRBV2 with TRBJ2-7; TRBD2 might be the D (5 bases). Between the trimmed V and J ends, which lost 5 bases and 0 bases, there was a span of 11 bases. In germline, CDR1 is SNHLY, CDR2 FYNNEI. CDR3 length: 14 amino acids.

V usage is TRBV21-1 and J usage is TRBJ2-7; the DNA was not compared with TRBD2, the D call given in the table. TRBV21-1 is deemed a pseudogene. The CDR3 consists of 12 residues. CDR3 region: CARGGGPYEQYF. The DNA for the CDR3 is TGTGCCAGAGGGGGAGGGCCTTACGAGCAGTACTTC.

The V and J genes are TRBV3-1 (or the pseudogene TRBV3-2) and TRBJ2-7, with D perhaps TRBD1 or TRBD2 (6 bases each). Germline V gives CDR1 LGHDT, CDR2 YNNKEL (reference sequence). The V gene lost 7 bases and the J gene lost 2 bases, with 15 bases spanning the gap. The CDR3 spans 14 residues. The DNA of the CDR3 is TGTGCCAGCACCCCGGGGGCGGCGGCCTACGAGCAGTACTTC. Encoded protein: CASTPGAAAYEQYF.

V usage is TRBV2 and J usage is TRBJ2-5; D perhaps matches TRBD2 (5 bases). Trimming left V 4 bases short and J 0 bases short, with 12 bases between. The CDR3 extends over 15 amino acids. CDR1 is SNHLY and CDR2 is FYNNEI in the germline V gene. The CDR3 nucleotides are TGTGCCAGCAGTGTTCGGGGTCCGTACCAAGAGACCCAGTACTTC. Its protein is CASSVRGPYQETQYF.